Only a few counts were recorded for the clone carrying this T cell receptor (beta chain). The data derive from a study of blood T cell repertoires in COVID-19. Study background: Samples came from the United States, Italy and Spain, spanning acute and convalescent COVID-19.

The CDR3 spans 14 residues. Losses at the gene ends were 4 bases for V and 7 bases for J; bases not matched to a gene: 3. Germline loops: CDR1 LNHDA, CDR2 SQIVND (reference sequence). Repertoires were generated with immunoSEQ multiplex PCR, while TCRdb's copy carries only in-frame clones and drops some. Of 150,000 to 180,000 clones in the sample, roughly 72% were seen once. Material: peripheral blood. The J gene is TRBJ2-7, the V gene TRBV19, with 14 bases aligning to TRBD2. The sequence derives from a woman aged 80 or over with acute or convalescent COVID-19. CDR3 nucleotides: TGTGCCAGTAGTAGGGGACTAGCGGGAGTTGAGCAGTACTTC. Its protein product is CASSRGLAGVEQYF.